Presented here are 16 T cell receptor beta chains from one specimen sequenced in a study of T cell responses to AZD1222 COVID-19 vaccine. Generated by immunoSEQ multiplex PCR, the TCRdb table keeps only in-frame clones and is missing some. Among under 200,000 clones listed, 94% were seen once. This specimen consisted of peripheral blood, obtained on day 0 of AZD1222 vaccination. These receptors were taken from an adult in good health.

The J gene is TRBJ2-7, the V gene TRBV28; 7 bases align to TRBD2. There are 14 residues in the CDR3. Germline lookup yields CDR1 MDHEN and CDR2 SYDVKM. The V gene end was trimmed by 6 bases and the J gene end by 4 bases; junction bases not matched to a gene: 9. CDR3 DNA sequence: TGTGCCAGCAGAGGGGAGGGAGGGCCTTACGAGCAGTACTTC. Amino acids: CASRGEGGPYEQYF. The full variable domain, rest sourced from reference TRBV28 and TRBJ2-7, is DVKVTQSSRYLVKRTGEKVFLECVQDMDHENMFWYRQDPGLGLRLIYFSYDVKMKEKGDIPEGYSVSREKKERFSLILESASTNQTSMYLCASRGEGGPYEQYFGPGTRLTVT.

This chain connects TRBV5-1 to TRBJ2-3; 8 bases map to TRBD1. Germline V CDR1 and CDR2: SGHRS, YFSETQ. This CDR3 is 14 amino acids long. Unmatched junction bases numbered 4, after V lost 5 bases and J lost 2 bases. Written as DNA, the CDR3 is TGCGCCAGCAGACCCAGGGGGCTCACAGATACGCAGTATTTT. This encodes CASRPRGLTDTQYF.

The chain combines TRBV2 with TRBJ1-1; no clear D gene. The germline V gene has CDR1 SNHLY and CDR2 FYNNEI. The CDR3 consists of 11 residues. The V end lost 4 bases, the J end lost 10 bases, and 10 bases lay between the germline ends. CDR3 sequence (DNA): TGTGCCAGCAGTGTGGAGGAGGTAGCTTTCTTT. Translation gives CASSVEEVAFF.

This chain joins TRBV7-9 and TRBJ2-7, with 7 bases lining up with TRBD2. CDR3 length: 12 amino acids. The germline CDR1 and CDR2 sequences are SEHNR and FQNEAQ (reference sequence). Trimming cost V 2 bases and J 6 bases; bases outside gene matches: 1. The CDR3 loop reads CASSLSGTEQYF. CDR3 coding DNA: TGTGCCAGCAGCTTAAGCGGGACCGAGCAGTACTTC.

The rearrangement links TRBV27 to TRBJ1-2; TRBD1 matches at 7 bases. Germline CDR1 is MNHEY and CDR2 is SMNVEV (reference sequence). The CDR3 extends over 14 amino acids. V was clipped by 5 bases and J by 2 bases; unmatched bases: 5. CDR3 residues: CASSINRGNYGYTF. The CDR3 nucleotides are TGTGCCAGCAGTATAAACAGGGGCAACTATGGCTACACCTTC.

V gene TRBV6-1 combines with J gene TRBJ1-4; weak D call: TRBD1 (6 bases). CDR1 and CDR2 from the germline V gene are MNHNS and SASEGT. Trimming stripped 4 bases from V and 13 bases from J, with 16 bases between. The CDR3 extends over 13 amino acids. The CDR3: CASSGGMGHLLFF. The DNA of the CDR3 is TGTGCCAGCAGTGGGGGAATGGGACATTTACTGTTTTTT.

The CDR3 DNA reads as TGTGCCAGCAGTTTAAGCACAGTCATGAACACTGAAGCTTTCTTT. Its protein is CASSLSTVMNTEAFF. V and J are TRBV28 and TRBJ1-1; D remains unclear. V was shortened by 2 bases and J by 0 bases, with 10 bases between the two germline ends. CDR3 length: 15 amino acids. From germline, CDR1 is MDHEN and CDR2 SYDVKM. Variable domain in full (rest from reference TRBV28 and TRBJ1-1): DVKVTQSSRYLVKRTGEKVFLECVQDMDHENMFWYRQDPGLGLRLIYFSYDVKMKEKGDIPEGYSVSREKKERFSLILESASTNQTSMYLCASSLSTVMNTEAFFGQGTRLTVV.

The gene calls are TRBV10-3 and TRBJ1-5, with TRBD1 identical over 11 bases. Germline V gene sequence: CDR1 ENHRY, CDR2 SYGVKD. V lost 9 bases, J lost 5 bases, and 6 bases stayed unmatched. This CDR3 has 14 amino acids. CDR3 sequence (DNA): TGTGCCATTTCCGGGACAGGGGGGGATCAGCCCCAGCATTTT. Its protein is CAISGTGGDQPQHF.

The V and J genes are TRBV19 and TRBJ2-6, with D tentatively TRBD1 (5 bases). The V end lost 5 bases, the J end lost 0 bases, and 11 bases lay between the germline ends. Germline V gene lookup returns CDR1 LNHDA and CDR2 SQIVND (reference sequence). The CDR3 length is 16 residues. The CDR3 region is CASSAQVSSGANVLTF. The CDR3 coding sequence is TGTGCCAGTAGTGCACAGGTTAGCTCTGGGGCCAACGTCCTGACTTTC. The full variable domain, its missing parts supplied by reference TRBV19 and TRBJ2-6, is DGGITQSPKYLFRKEGQNVTLSCEQNLNHDAMYWYRQDPGQGLRLIYYSQIVNDFQKGDIAEGYSVSREKKESFPLTVTSAQKNPTAFYLCASSAQVSSGANVLTFGAGSRLTVL.

This clone has a single count. V is TRBV5-5 and J is TRBJ1-3; D may be TRBD1 (5 bases). Trimming removed 4 bases at V and 0 bases at J, with 8 bases between. The germline CDR1 and CDR2 sequences are SGHKS and YYEKEE (reference sequence). The length of the CDR3 is 14 residues. CDR3 bases: TGTGCCAGCAGCGAGGGGAACTCTGGAAACACCATATATTTT. Translation gives CASSEGNSGNTIYF.

The chain is built from TRBV19 and TRBJ1-1; D remains ambiguous. Germline assignment: CDR1 LNHDA and CDR2 SQIVND (reference sequence). CDR3 length equals 12 residues. Trimming shortened V by 8 bases and J by 0 bases, and 7 bases separated the two germline ends. The CDR3 is CASARLNTEAFF. In DNA, the CDR3 is TGTGCCAGTGCCAGGCTGAACACTGAAGCTTTCTTT.

The V and J genes are TRBV12-3 or TRBV12-4 and TRBJ1-1, with 7 bases matching TRBD1. J was trimmed by 11 bases and V by 6 bases; bases with no gene match: 9. CDR3 length: 12 amino acids. CDR3 coding DNA: TGTGCCAGCAGCCCGACAGGGTCGTTGGCTTTCTTT. Protein: CASSPTGSLAFF.

The V and J genes are TRBV6-5 and TRBJ1-1; possibly TRBD1 for D (5 bases). From germline, CDR1 is MNHEY and CDR2 SVGAGI. V gave up 8 bases and J gave up 1 base, with 11 bases separating them. The CDR3 has 13 residues. The CDR3: CASVVGGNTEAFF. CDR3 coding DNA: TGTGCCAGCGTCGTCGGGGGGAACACTGAAGCTTTCTTT.

The V gene is TRBV7-9, the J gene TRBJ2-1; 7 nucleotides match TRBD1. This CDR3 comprises 18 residues. J was trimmed by 8 bases and V by 4 bases; bases with no gene match: 20. The germline CDR1 and CDR2 sequences are SEHNR and FQNEAQ (reference sequence). This CDR3 reads CASSSPSWKGASRDEQFF. For the CDR3, the DNA is TGTGCCAGCAGCTCCCCGTCTTGGAAGGGGGCGAGTAGGGATGAGCAGTTCTTC.

The rearrangement joins TRBV7-9 to TRBJ2-7; D gene uncertain. The V gene lost 4 bases and the J gene lost 5 bases, with 15 bases spanning the gap. CDR3 size: 14 residues. CDR1 and CDR2 from the germline V gene are SEHNR and FQNEAQ (reference sequence). This CDR3 reads CASSYTQQDHEQYF. CDR3 DNA: TGTGCCAGCAGCTACACCCAGCAGGACCACGAGCAGTACTTC.

The rearrangement links TRBV18 to TRBJ2-4; 10 bases agree with TRBD1. The CDR3 is 13 residues long. With 5 bases clipped from V and 9 bases from J, the junction kept 4 bases outside the gene matches. Germline CDR1 and CDR2: KGHSH and LQKENI. This CDR3 reads CASSGTGEGIQYF. The CDR3 region has the DNA TGTGCCAGCTCAGGGACAGGGGAGGGCATTCAGTACTTC.